This T cell receptor beta chain stems from a study of technical replicates of blood from a handful of donors. Method: immunoSEQ multiplex PCR; TCRdb's copy keeps in-frame clones and lacks some. The profile covers approximately 13,000 clones, with around 79% appearing a single time and roughly an eighth taken by the ten largest. Losses at the gene ends were 5 bases for V and 3 bases for J; bases not matched to a gene: 9. This CDR3 is built from 15 residues. Germline CDR1 reads SEHNR; CDR2 reads FQNEAQ (reference sequence). This clone occurred a few times. The chain couples TRBV7-9 to TRBJ2-7; 8 nucleotides line up with TRBD1. The receptor's source is a human donor in good health. The sample was PBMCs. CDR3 sequence: CASSPGQGILYEQYF. The CDR3 DNA is TGTGCCAGCAGCCCCGGACAGGGAATTCTCTACGAGCAGTACTTC.